These 17 T cell receptor beta chains came from one sample sequenced in a study of blood T cell repertoires in COVID-19. Only in-frame clones appear in the TCRdb table, and some are missing; sequencing was by immunoSEQ multiplex PCR. The table has 300,000 to 400,000 clones, roughly 87% seen once; the top ten hold more than 1%. The sample taken for sequencing was PBMCs or T cells enriched from blood (not recorded which). These receptors all come from a woman younger than 45 who had recovered from COVID-19.

The rearrangement links TRBV6-5 to TRBJ1-2, with TRBD1 identical over 10 bases. CDR1 and CDR2 (germline): MNHEY, SVGAGI. The CDR3 has 14 residues. V gave up 5 bases and J gave up 4 bases; unmatched junction bases: 4. CDR3 amino acids: CASSPGQGSYGYTF. For the CDR3, the DNA is TGTGCCAGCAGTCCGGGACAGGGGTCCTATGGCTACACCTTC.

V usage is TRBV27 and J usage is TRBJ1-5, with D possibly being TRBD1 (5 bases). CDR3 length equals 14 residues. Germline assignment: CDR1 MNHEY and CDR2 SMNVEV (reference sequence). V gave up 4 bases and J gave up 3 bases, with 10 bases separating them. This CDR3 reads CASSSPGYNQPQHF. CDR3 DNA sequence: TGTGCCAGCAGTTCTCCAGGGTACAATCAGCCCCAGCATTTT.

J is TRBJ1-6 and V is TRBV28; tentatively, D is TRBD1 (5 bases). V lost 7 bases and J lost 8, with 18 bases in between. The germline CDR1 and CDR2 sequences are MDHEN and SYDVKM. The CDR3 consists of 15 residues. The CDR3 loop reads CASKTSGEGDSPLHF. The DNA for the CDR3 is TGTGCCAGCAAGACGTCTGGGGAAGGGGATTCACCCCTCCACTTT.

This chain joins TRBV27 and TRBJ1-2, with D possibly being TRBD1 (5 bases). V lost 7 bases and J 4 bases, leaving 16 bases between the germline ends. The CDR3 runs 14 residues. From germline, CDR1 is MNHEY and CDR2 SMNVEV (reference sequence). This chain's CDR3 is CASTPTPGPYGYTF. The CDR3 DNA reads as TGTGCCAGCACACCGACTCCAGGGCCCTATGGCTACACCTTC.

Points on this clone: The same CDR3 can be traced to other DNA sequences in this sample. The genes are TRBV19 and TRBJ1-4; 7 bases are a match to TRBD1. The CDR3 contains 15 residues. The trim removed 5 bases at V and 0 bases at J, leaving 3 bases unmatched. Germline lookup yields CDR1 LNHDA and CDR2 SQIVND (reference sequence). CDR3 sequence (DNA): TGTGCCAGTAGTCCCGGGACAGCAACTAATGAAAAACTGTTTTTT. Its protein is CASSPGTATNEKLFF.

The chain links TRBV19 to TRBJ1-2; TRBD1 matches 10 bases. There are 16 residues in the CDR3. V lost 5 bases, J lost 7 bases, and 13 bases stayed unmatched. Germline CDR1 is LNHDA and CDR2 is SQIVND (reference sequence). The CDR3 DNA reads as TGTGCCAGTAGTGCCACCGGGACAGGGGCTGTGCTTGGCTACACCTTC. It yields the protein CASSATGTGAVLGYTF.

The rearrangement links TRBV5-1 to TRBJ1-1, with D perhaps matching TRBD1 (6 bases). The CDR3 is 13 residues long. Deletions cut 4 bases from V and 8 bases from J, with 15 bases between. In germline, CDR1 is SGHRS, CDR2 YFSETQ. The CDR3 loop reads CASSLNRDFEAFF. CDR3 nucleotides: TGCGCCAGCAGCCTAAACAGGGATTTCGAAGCTTTCTTT.

CDR3 amino acids: CASSLAGGGGYTF. CDR3 DNA sequence: TGTGCCAGCAGTTTAGCTGGGGGCGGTGGCTACACCTTC. The V call is TRBV12-3 or TRBV12-4, the J call TRBJ1-2; weak D call: TRBD1 (6 bases). The CDR3 has 13 amino acids. Trimming shortened V by 0 bases and J by 7 bases, and 9 bases separated the two germline ends.

This sequence joins TRBV11-3 and TRBJ1-1, with no clear D. Trimming took off 1 base at V and 0 bases at J, with 3 bases between the two ends. CDR1 is SGHNT, CDR2 YENEEA, per germline. The length of the CDR3 is 13 residues. The CDR3 reads CASSLAMNTEAFF. DNA of the CDR3: TGTGCCAGCAGCTTAGCAATGAACACTGAAGCTTTCTTT. Based on the CDR3 plus reference TRBV11-3 and TRBJ1-1, the full variable domain is EAGVVQSPRYKIIEKKQPVAFWCNPISGHNTLYWYLQNLGQGPELLIRYENEEAVDDSQLPKDRFSAERLKGVDSTLKIQPAELGDSAVYLCASSLAMNTEAFFGQGTRLTVV.

A note on this clone: Compared with germline, one end of the junction differs, possibly owing to a read error. The V call is TRBV12-3 or TRBV12-4, the J call TRBJ1-3; unclear D gene. This CDR3 is built from 12 residues. The CDR3 spells CASSVSRNTIYF. DNA for the CDR3: TGTGCCAGCAGTGTCTCTAGAAACACCATATATTTT.

The CDR3, as DNA: TGTGCCAGCAGCTTCATTCGGGGACTAGCGGGGGAGTACCAAGAGACCCAGTACTTC. This codes for CASSFIRGLAGEYQETQYF. The gene calls are TRBV7-2 and TRBJ2-5; 14 bases are a match to TRBD2. J lost 0 bases, V lost 3 bases, and 9 bases had no gene match. The germline V gene has CDR1 SGHTA and CDR2 FQGNSA. The CDR3 length is 19 residues.

The CDR3 sequence: CASSTATSTGVDEQFF. The DNA for the CDR3 is TGTGCCAGCAGTACCGCGACCTCGACAGGGGTCGATGAGCAGTTCTTC. V usage is TRBV6-2 or TRBV6-3 and J usage is TRBJ2-1, with 8 positions matching TRBD1. Losses at the gene ends were 5 bases for V and 8 bases for J; bases not matched to a gene: 14. The germline V gene encodes CDR1 MNHEY and CDR2 SVGEGT. The CDR3 has 16 residues.

This chain joins TRBV18 and TRBJ2-5; D is perhaps TRBD1 (5 bases). The CDR3 runs 14 residues. In germline, CDR1 is KGHSH, CDR2 LQKENI. Deletions cut 0 bases from V and 4 bases from J, with 9 bases between. The CDR3 DNA sequence: TGTGCCAGCTCACCACCAAGGGGTAGAGAGACCCAGTACTTC. Its protein product is CASSPPRGRETQYF.

The gene calls are TRBV5-1 and TRBJ2-5; 10 bases fit TRBD2. J gave up 4 bases and V 4 bases, and 4 bases lay outside the gene matches. CDR3 length equals 14 residues. Germline-derived CDR1 and CDR2 are SGHRS and YFSETQ. CDR3 in amino acids: CASSPGLAAETQYF. CDR3 DNA: TGCGCCAGCAGCCCCGGACTAGCGGCAGAGACCCAGTACTTC.

The CDR3 region has the DNA TGTGCCGGGGAAGGACTAGCGGGAGGCACAGATACGCAGTATTTT. This sequence encodes CAGEGLAGGTDTQYF. The chain combines TRBV7-2 with TRBJ2-3, with 13 bases that match TRBD2. This CDR3 is built from 15 residues. Germline lookup yields CDR1 SGHTA and CDR2 FQGNSA. V was clipped by 11 bases and J by 1 base; unmatched bases: 6.

The chain uses TRBV6-4 and TRBJ2-3; 8 positions agree with TRBD2. Germline loops: CDR1 MRHNA, CDR2 SNTAGT. V was clipped by 6 bases and J by 5 bases; unmatched bases: 4. The CDR3 spans 13 residues. The CDR3 sequence: CASSPRGGDTQYF. In nucleotides, the CDR3 is TGTGCCAGCAGCCCCCGGGGGGGAGATACGCAGTATTTT.

The chain has TRBV6-5 and TRBJ1-1; D is unclear. With 7 bases removed from V and 8 bases from J, the gap between germline ends came to 23 bases. The CDR3 loop spans 15 amino acids. The germline V gene encodes CDR1 MNHEY and CDR2 SVGAGI. The CDR3 DNA follows: TGTGCCAGCACCGAGACAAGGCTGGGTTTACCAGAAGCTTTCTTT. This encodes CASTETRLGLPEAFF.